This passage covers 6 T cell receptor beta chains from one sample sequenced in a study of T cell repertoires in cytomegalovirus infection. TCRdb independently ran MiXCR on the reads; one entry per CDR3 protein. The table includes roughly 730,000 distinct CDR3 sequences, around 35% detected once. The antigens of these receptors remain unknown. Here the sequenced sample was cultured PBMCs, taken from culture after CMV antigen stimulation. Every receptor here comes from a human donor in good health (CMV status not recorded). Some clones in this sample may be carry-over from other donors' samples.

This clonotype was seen ten or more times. The rearrangement uses TRBV7-2 and TRBJ2-3; D remains ambiguous. The ends were cut back, 4 bases at V and 3 bases at J, with 14 bases in the middle. This CDR3 has 15 residues. The germline V gene encodes CDR1 SGHTA and CDR2 FQGNSA. CDR3 protein: CASSSKQTRTDTQYF. The DNA for the CDR3 is TGTGCCAGCAGCTCGAAACAGACCAGGACAGATACGCAGTATTTT.

This clonotype was seen a handful of times. This chain links TRBV6-1 with TRBJ1-1; D may be TRBD1 (6 bases). The CDR3 totals 16 residues. V was pared by 3 bases and J by 3 bases, with 17 bases between. Germline values: CDR1 MNHNS, CDR2 SASEGT. CDR3 nucleotides: TGTGCCAGCAGTGATTTTGCAGGGGCCCGCGACACTGAAGCTTTCTTT. It yields the protein CASSDFAGARDTEAFF.

This clonotype was found a few times. The chain links TRBV20-1 to TRBJ2-5; TRBD1 is a possible D gene (6 bases). The CDR3 extends over 14 amino acids. Trimming removed 4 bases at V and 2 bases at J, with 14 bases between. In germline, CDR1 is DFQATT, CDR2 SNEGSKA (reference sequence). The CDR3 nucleotides are TGCAGTGCTAAGGGGGACCGAGGGCAAGAGACCCAGTACTTC. Protein sequence: CSAKGDRGQETQYF.

This clonotype has more than one count but fewer than ten. This CDR3 is CASRPGTQNNSPLHF. CDR3 DNA: TGTGCCAGCAGGCCCGGGACCCAGAATAATTCACCCCTCCACTTT. V gene TRBV12-3 or TRBV12-4 combines with J gene TRBJ1-6, with D perhaps TRBD1 (5 bases). The ends were cut back, 6 bases at V and 5 bases at J, with 14 bases in the middle. The CDR3 consists of 15 residues.

The V gene is TRBV6-1, the J gene TRBJ1-1; the match to TRBD1 covers 9 bases. The ends lost 6 bases at V and 0 bases at J; junction bases unmatched: 8. Germline V gene data show CDR1 as MNHNS and CDR2 as SASEGT. The CDR3 runs 16 residues. The CDR3 coding sequence is TGTGCCAGCAGCCAGACAGGGGGTAGAATGAACACTGAAGCTTTCTTT. It specifies CASSQTGGRMNTEAFF.

The chain couples TRBV29-1 to TRBJ1-2; 7 positions match TRBD1. J gave up 6 bases and V 5 bases, and 6 bases lay outside the gene matches. The V gene's germline CDR1 is SQVTM and CDR2 ANQGSEA. The CDR3 covers 12 residues. CDR3 in amino acids: CSVWDSVHGYTF. Here the CDR3 DNA reads TGCAGCGTTTGGGACAGCGTGCATGGCTACACCTTC.